Described below is a single T cell receptor beta chain sequence and its context. Its antigen is currently unknown. This record comes from a study of CXCR3-negative and CXCR3-positive naive CD8 T cells. General study findings and limits: Once cells were cryopreserved, CXCR3 expression went down partly, and most assays used fresh PBMCs.

TRB cDNA libraries were made by UMI-labeled 5' RACE. TCRdb re-called the 5' RACE reads; every CDR3 protein appears as one record, without DNA. Its clone listing holds approximately 52,000 distinct CDR3 sequences. The germline gives CDR1 MNHEY, CDR2 SMNVEV (reference sequence). The CDR3 extends over 17 amino acids. The material sequenced was memory CD8+ T cells from blood. The gene calls are TRBV27 and TRBJ2-7; TCRdb returns TRBD2, unconfirmable since there is no DNA. This sequence originates from a human donor in good health. Some clones in this sample may be carry-over from other donors' samples. The CDR3 spells CASSLRSLAEGSYEQYF.